The 14 T cell receptor beta chains presented below share a single source sample, sequenced in a study of blood T cell repertoires in COVID-19. TCRdb's copy holds only in-frame clones and misses some; the assay was immunoSEQ multiplex PCR. The sample includes 99,000 or so clones, around 83% of them seen just once. The sequenced sample was peripheral blood. Every receptor here comes from a man in his 70s with active or convalescent COVID-19.

The gene calls are TRBV13 and TRBJ2-3, with TRBD1 matching over 9 bases. This CDR3 comprises 15 residues. With V trimmed by 5 bases and J by 5 bases, 8 bases remained unmatched. Germline V gene sequence: CDR1 PRHDT, CDR2 FYEKMQ (reference sequence). The CDR3 region is CASSRTGTGQDTQYF. CDR3 sequence (DNA): TGTGCCAGCAGCCGAACCGGGACAGGGCAAGATACGCAGTATTTT. The entire variable domain, with the rest obtained from reference TRBV13 and TRBJ2-3, is as follows: AAGVIQSPRHLIKEKRETATLKCYPIPRHDTVYWYQQGPGQDPQFLISFYEKMQSDKGSIPDRFSAQQFSDYHSELNMSSLELGDSALYFCASSRTGTGQDTQYFGPGTRLTVL.

V usage is TRBV28 and J usage is TRBJ1-5; unclear D gene. The CDR3 totals 12 residues. V dropped 5 bases and J dropped 4 bases, with 6 bases sitting between them. The germline V gene encodes CDR1 MDHEN and CDR2 SYDVKM. The CDR3 spells CASSLLNQPQHF. CDR3 in DNA: TGTGCCAGCAGTCTTCTTAATCAGCCCCAGCATTTT.

The chain combines TRBV25-1 with TRBJ2-1, with 11 bases fitting TRBD2. CDR3 size: 15 residues. CDR1 and CDR2 (germline): MGHDK, SYGVNS. V lost 5 bases, J lost 3 bases, and 3 bases stayed unmatched. CDR3 residues: CASSITSGGYNEQFF. The CDR3, as DNA: TGTGCCAGCAGTATTACTAGCGGGGGCTACAATGAGCAGTTCTTC. Based on the CDR3 plus reference TRBV25-1 and TRBJ2-1, the full variable domain is EADIYQTPRYLVIGTGKKITLECSQTMGHDKMYWYQQDPGMELHLIHYSYGVNSTEKGDLSSESTVSRIRTEHFPLTLESARPSHTSQYLCASSITSGGYNEQFFGPGTRLTVL.

The rearrangement uses TRBV18 and TRBJ2-2; 7 bases align to TRBD2. Trimming cost V 6 bases and J 3 bases; bases outside gene matches: 10. The CDR3 is made up of 16 amino acids. The germline V gene has CDR1 KGHSH and CDR2 LQKENI. Here the CDR3 DNA reads TGTGCCAGCTCGCTCCGGGGGGAAAGAGACACCGGGGAGCTGTTTTTT. This translates into CASSLRGERDTGELFF.

The chain recombines TRBV28 with TRBJ1-1; tentatively, D is TRBD1 (6 bases). CDR3 length: 12 amino acids. CDR1 is MDHEN and CDR2 is SYDVKM in the germline V gene. Trimming stripped 10 bases from V and 1 base from J, with 10 bases between. The CDR3 reads CATTGRNTEAFF. As DNA, the CDR3 is TGTGCCACCACAGGGCGGAACACTGAAGCTTTCTTT.

The chain joins TRBV6-2 or TRBV6-3 to TRBJ1-1; TRBD1 agrees at 7 bases. The trim removed 2 bases at V and 10 bases at J, leaving 7 bases unmatched. Looked up from germline, CDR1 is MNHEY and CDR2 is SVGEGT. This CDR3 is built from 13 residues. CDR3 loop: CASSYTTTGVAFF. CDR3 sequence (DNA): TGTGCCAGCAGTTACACCACAACAGGGGTAGCTTTCTTT.

The genes are TRBV5-6 and TRBJ1-1; D is unresolved. Germline CDR1 is SGHDT and CDR2 is YYEEEE. The CDR3 spans 11 residues. With 4 bases removed from V and 6 bases from J, the gap between germline ends came to 7 bases. CDR3 nucleotide sequence: TGTGCCAGCAGCCAGCGCGCTGAAGCTTTCTTT. Translation gives CASSQRAEAFF.

V gene TRBV5-6 combines with J gene TRBJ1-3, with 9 positions matching TRBD1. The CDR3 loop spans 14 amino acids. From germline, CDR1 is SGHDT and CDR2 YYEEEE. With V trimmed by 4 bases and J by 7 bases, 6 bases remained unmatched. DNA for the CDR3: TGTGCCAGCAGCCGAAGGACAGGGGTGAACACCATATATTTT. Encoded protein: CASSRRTGVNTIYF.

This chain joins TRBV7-2 and TRBJ1-4, with 10 bases matching TRBD1. Germline assignment: CDR1 SGHTA and CDR2 FQGNSA. With V trimmed by 6 bases and J by 9 bases, 7 bases remained unmatched. The CDR3 loop spans 14 amino acids. CDR3 loop: CASRPTGGTKKLFF. CDR3 in DNA: TGTGCCAGCAGGCCGACAGGGGGCACGAAAAAACTGTTTTTT.

The chain links TRBV6-5 to TRBJ1-2; 7 bases match TRBD1. Per germline, CDR1 MNHEY and CDR2 SVGAGI. This CDR3 comprises 13 residues. With 6 bases clipped from V and 7 bases from J, the junction kept 8 bases outside the gene matches. The CDR3 loop reads CASRVEGAGGYTF. In DNA form, the CDR3 reads TGTGCCAGCAGAGTGGAGGGGGCGGGTGGCTACACCTTC.

This rearrangement joins TRBV9 to TRBJ2-5, with 8 bases that match TRBD2. Per the germline V gene, CDR1 is SGDLS and CDR2 is YYNGEE. The trim removed 0 bases at V and 4 bases at J, leaving 17 bases unmatched. This CDR3 comprises 19 residues. The CDR3 is CASSVATEGSGAGGETQYF. DNA of the CDR3: TGTGCCAGCAGCGTAGCTACAGAGGGTAGCGGGGCCGGGGGAGAGACCCAGTACTTC.

The chain combines TRBV7-2 with TRBJ2-3, with D perhaps matching TRBD2 (5 bases). The germline V and J ends were trimmed by 1 base and 7 bases, with 12 bases remaining between them. Germline assignment: CDR1 SGHTA and CDR2 FQGNSA. This CDR3 has 14 residues. The CDR3 DNA sequence: TGTGCCAGCAGCTTAGGGCAGGAGGTTTATACGCAGTATTTT. It codes for CASSLGQEVYTQYF.

This clone was seen more than once but under ten times. The chain carries TRBV6-6 and TRBJ2-2; 8 positions agree with TRBD1. Germline loops: CDR1 MNHNY, CDR2 SVGAGI (reference sequence). This CDR3 is 17 amino acids long. The V and J ends lost 5 bases and 3 bases, in that order; junction bases with no gene match: 11. The DNA of the CDR3 is TGTGCCAGCAGTCATAGGGACAGGCTATCCGACACCGGGGAGCTGTTTTTT. Translated, it gives CASSHRDRLSDTGELFF.

The chain is built from TRBV28 and TRBJ1-4, with D hard to call. CDR1 and CDR2 from the germline V gene are MDHEN and SYDVKM. This CDR3 is 16 amino acids long. Trimming shortened V by 4 bases and J by 7 bases, and 19 bases separated the two germline ends. In DNA, the CDR3 is TGTGCCAGCAGTTCCCCCGCGGGGATGGGCGTTGAAAAACTGTTTTTT. Translated: CASSSPAGMGVEKLFF.